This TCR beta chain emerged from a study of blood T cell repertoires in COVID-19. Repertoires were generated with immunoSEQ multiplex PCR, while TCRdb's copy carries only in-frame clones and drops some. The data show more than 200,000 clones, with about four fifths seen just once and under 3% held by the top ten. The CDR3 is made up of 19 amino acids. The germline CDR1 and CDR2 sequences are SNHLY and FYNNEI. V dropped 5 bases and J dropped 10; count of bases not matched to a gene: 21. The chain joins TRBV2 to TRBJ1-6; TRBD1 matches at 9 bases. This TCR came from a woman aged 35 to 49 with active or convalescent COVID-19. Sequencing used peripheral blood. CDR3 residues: CASSLKPGQGRALGSPLHF. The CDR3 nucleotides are TGTGCCAGCAGTCTTAAACCTGGACAGGGGAGGGCTCTTGGGTCACCCCTCCACTTT.